Each of the 2 T cell receptor beta chains below was sequenced from the same sample in a study of blood T cell repertoires in COVID-19. Repertoires were generated with immunoSEQ multiplex PCR, while TCRdb's copy carries only in-frame clones and drops some. The sample shows a few hundred thousand clones, less than 90% of them seen only once. Source material: peripheral blood. Source of these receptors: a man in his 60s who had recovered from COVID-19.

This chain joins TRBV4-2 and TRBJ2-2, with D perhaps TRBD2 (5 bases). The CDR3 has 15 amino acids. CDR1 is LGHNA and CDR2 is YNFKEQ in the germline V gene. Trimming took off 4 bases at V and 4 bases at J, with 13 bases between the two ends. The CDR3 reads CASSRGEGSTGELFF. CDR3 DNA sequence: TGTGCCAGCAGCCGTGGTGAGGGTAGCACCGGGGAGCTGTTTTTT.

Worth noting for this clone: This sample also contains other DNA sequences that code for the same CDR3. The chain links TRBV6-5 to TRBJ1-2; 7 positions agree with TRBD1. The V gene end was trimmed by 7 bases and the J gene end by 0 bases; junction bases not matched to a gene: 5. From germline, CDR1 is MNHEY and CDR2 SVGAGI. The CDR3 extends over 14 amino acids. CDR3 sequence: CASTRTGANYGYTF. The DNA of the CDR3 is TGTGCCAGCACTAGGACAGGCGCTAACTATGGCTACACCTTC.